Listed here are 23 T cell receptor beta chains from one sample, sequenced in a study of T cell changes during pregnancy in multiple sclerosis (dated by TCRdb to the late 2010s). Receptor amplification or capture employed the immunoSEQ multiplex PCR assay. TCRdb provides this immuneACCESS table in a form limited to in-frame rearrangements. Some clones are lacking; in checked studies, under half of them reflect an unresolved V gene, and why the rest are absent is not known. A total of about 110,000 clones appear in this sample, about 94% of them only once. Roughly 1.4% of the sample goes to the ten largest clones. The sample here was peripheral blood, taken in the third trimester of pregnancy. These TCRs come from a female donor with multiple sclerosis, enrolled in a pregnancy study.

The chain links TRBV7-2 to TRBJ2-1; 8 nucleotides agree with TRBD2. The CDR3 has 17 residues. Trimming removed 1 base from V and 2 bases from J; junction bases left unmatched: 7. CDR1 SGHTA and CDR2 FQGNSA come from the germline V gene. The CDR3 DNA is TGTGCCAGCAGCTTAGTCGGACTAGCAATAACCTACAATGAGCAGTTCTTC. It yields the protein CASSLVGLAITYNEQFF.

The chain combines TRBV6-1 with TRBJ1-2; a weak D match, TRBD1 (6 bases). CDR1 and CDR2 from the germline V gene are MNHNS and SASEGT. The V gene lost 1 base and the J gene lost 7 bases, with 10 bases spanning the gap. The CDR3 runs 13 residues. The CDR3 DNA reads TGTGCCAGCAGTGAAGGGGGAGGGGGTGGCTACACCTTC. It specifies CASSEGGGGGYTF.

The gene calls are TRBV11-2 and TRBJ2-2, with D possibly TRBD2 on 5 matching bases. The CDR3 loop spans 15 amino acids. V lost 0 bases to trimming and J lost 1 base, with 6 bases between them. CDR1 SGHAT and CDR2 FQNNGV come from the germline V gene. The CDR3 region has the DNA TGTGCCAGCAGCTTAGATCGGGAGAACACCGGGGAGCTGTTTTTT. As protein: CASSLDRENTGELFF.

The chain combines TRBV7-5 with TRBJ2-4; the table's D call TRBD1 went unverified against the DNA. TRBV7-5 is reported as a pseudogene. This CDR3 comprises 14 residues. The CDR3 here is CVRSLVTGKNIQYF. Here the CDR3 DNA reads TGTGTCAGAAGCTTAGTGACAGGGAAAAACATTCAGTACTTC.

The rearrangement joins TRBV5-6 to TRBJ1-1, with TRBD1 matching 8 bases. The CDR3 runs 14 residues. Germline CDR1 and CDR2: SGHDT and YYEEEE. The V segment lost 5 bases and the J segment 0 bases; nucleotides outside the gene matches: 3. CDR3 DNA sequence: TGTGCCAGCAGTTGGACAGGGATGAACACTGAAGCTTTCTTT. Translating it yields CASSWTGMNTEAFF.

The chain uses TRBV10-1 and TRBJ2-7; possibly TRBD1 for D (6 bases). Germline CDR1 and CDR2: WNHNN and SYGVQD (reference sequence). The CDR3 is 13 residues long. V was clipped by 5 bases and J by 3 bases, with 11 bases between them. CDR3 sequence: CASSLGQNYEQYF. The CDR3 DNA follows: TGCGCCAGCAGTCTCGGACAGAACTACGAGCAGTACTTC.

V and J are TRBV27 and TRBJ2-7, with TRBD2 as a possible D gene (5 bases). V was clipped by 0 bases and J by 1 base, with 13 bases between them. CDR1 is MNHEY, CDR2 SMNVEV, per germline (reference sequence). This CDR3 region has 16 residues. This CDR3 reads CASSLSLRGFSYEQYF. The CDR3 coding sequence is TGTGCCAGCAGTTTATCGCTAAGAGGGTTTTCCTACGAGCAGTACTTC.

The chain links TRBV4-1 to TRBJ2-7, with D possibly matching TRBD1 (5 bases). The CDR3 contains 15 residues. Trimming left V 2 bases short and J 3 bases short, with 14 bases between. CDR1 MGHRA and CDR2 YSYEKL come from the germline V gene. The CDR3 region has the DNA TGCGCCAGCAGCCAATCTGCCAGGGATTTCTACGAGCAGTACTTC. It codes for CASSQSARDFYEQYF.

CDR3: CASSKGQAPNTEAFF. CDR3 bases: TGTGCCAGTAGTAAAGGACAGGCCCCGAACACTGAAGCTTTCTTT. The V gene is TRBV19, the J gene TRBJ1-1; TRBD1 matches 7 bases. V was pared by 4 bases and J by 1 base, with 6 bases of the junction left unmatched. CDR1 is LNHDA and CDR2 is SQIVND in the germline V gene (reference sequence). This CDR3 region has 15 residues.

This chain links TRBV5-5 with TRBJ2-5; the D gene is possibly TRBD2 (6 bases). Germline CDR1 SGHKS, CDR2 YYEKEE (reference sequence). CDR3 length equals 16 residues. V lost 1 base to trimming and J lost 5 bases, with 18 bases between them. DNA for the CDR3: TGTGCCAGCAGCTTGAGTCGGGGGATGGTATGGGAGACCCAGTACTTC. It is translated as CASSLSRGMVWETQYF.

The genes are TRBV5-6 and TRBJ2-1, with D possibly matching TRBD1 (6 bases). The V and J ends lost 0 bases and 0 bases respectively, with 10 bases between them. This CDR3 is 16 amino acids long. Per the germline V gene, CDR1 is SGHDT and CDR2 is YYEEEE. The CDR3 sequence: CASSLGRRGSYNEQFF. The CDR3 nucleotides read TGTGCCAGCAGCTTGGGTCGCAGGGGCTCCTACAATGAGCAGTTCTTC.

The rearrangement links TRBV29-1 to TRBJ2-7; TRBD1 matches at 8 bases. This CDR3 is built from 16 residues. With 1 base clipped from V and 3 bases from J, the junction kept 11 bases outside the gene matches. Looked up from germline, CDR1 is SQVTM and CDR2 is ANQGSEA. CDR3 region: CSVEGPQGGAVYEQYF. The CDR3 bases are TGCAGCGTTGAAGGCCCACAGGGGGGCGCGGTCTACGAGCAGTACTTC.

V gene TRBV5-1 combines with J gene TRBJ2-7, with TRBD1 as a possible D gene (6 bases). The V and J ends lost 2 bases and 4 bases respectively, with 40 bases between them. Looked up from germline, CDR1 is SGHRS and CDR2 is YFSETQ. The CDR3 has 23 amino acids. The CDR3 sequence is CASSFFSQGRSARPFIWEYEQYF. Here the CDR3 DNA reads TGCGCCAGCAGCTTCTTCTCCCAGGGGAGAAGCGCGCGACCATTTATCTGGGAGTACGAGCAGTACTTC. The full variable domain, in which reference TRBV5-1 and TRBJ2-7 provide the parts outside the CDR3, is KAGVTQTPRYLIKTRGQQVTLSCSPISGHRSVSWYQQTPGQGLQFLFEYFSETQRNKGNFPGRFSGRQFSNSRSEMNVSTLELGDSALYLCASSFFSQGRSARPFIWEYEQYFGPGTRLTVT.

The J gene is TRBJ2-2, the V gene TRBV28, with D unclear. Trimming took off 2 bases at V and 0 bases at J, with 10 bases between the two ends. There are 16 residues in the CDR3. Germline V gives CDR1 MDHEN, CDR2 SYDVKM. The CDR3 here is CASSLDAGTNTGELFF. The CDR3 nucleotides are TGTGCCAGCAGTTTAGACGCAGGAACGAACACCGGGGAGCTGTTTTTT.

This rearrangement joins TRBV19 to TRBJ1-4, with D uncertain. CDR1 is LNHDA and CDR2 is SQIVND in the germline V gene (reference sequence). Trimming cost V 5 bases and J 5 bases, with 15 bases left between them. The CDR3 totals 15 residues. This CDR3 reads CASSGPEEANEKLFF. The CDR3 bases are TGTGCCAGTAGTGGCCCGGAGGAAGCCAATGAAAAACTGTTTTTT.

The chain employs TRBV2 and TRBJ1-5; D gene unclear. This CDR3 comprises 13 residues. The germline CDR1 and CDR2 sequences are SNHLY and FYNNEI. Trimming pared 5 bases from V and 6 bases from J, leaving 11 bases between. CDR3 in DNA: TGTGCCAGCAGTCCTTTGGGGAGTCAGCCCCAGCATTTT. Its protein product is CASSPLGSQPQHF.

CDR3 bases: TGCGCCAGCAGCTTGCAGGGATATAATGAAAAACTGTTTTTT. Amino acid sequence: CASSLQGYNEKLFF. The rearrangement links TRBV5-1 to TRBJ1-4; tentative D call: TRBD1 (5 bases). Germline V gene data show CDR1 as SGHRS and CDR2 as YFSETQ. The CDR3 sequence is 14 residues long. V was clipped by 1 base and J by 4 bases, with 8 bases between them.

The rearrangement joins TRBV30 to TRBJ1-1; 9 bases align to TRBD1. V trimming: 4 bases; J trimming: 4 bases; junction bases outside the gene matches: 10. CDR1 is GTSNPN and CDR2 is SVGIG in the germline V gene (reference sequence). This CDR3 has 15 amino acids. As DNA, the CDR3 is TGTGCCTGGAAGGGGACAGGGACATGGGGCACTGAAGCTTTCTTT. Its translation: CAWKGTGTWGTEAFF.

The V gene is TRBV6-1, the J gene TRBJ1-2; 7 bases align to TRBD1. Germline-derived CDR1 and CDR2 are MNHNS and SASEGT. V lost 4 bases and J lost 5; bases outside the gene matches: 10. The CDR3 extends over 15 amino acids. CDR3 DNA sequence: TGTGCCAGCAGTGCCTCACGGGACAGATCTTATGGCTACACCTTC. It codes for CASSASRDRSYGYTF.

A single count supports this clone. CDR3 nucleotides: TGTGCCAGCTCACCACGCGGGGGCCACCCTGGAAACACCATATATTTT. Its translation is CASSPRGGHPGNTIYF. The chain uses TRBV18 and TRBJ1-3; TRBD1 might be the D (6 bases). V lost 1 base and J 2 bases, leaving 12 bases between the germline ends. The CDR3 covers 16 residues. CDR1 is KGHSH and CDR2 is LQKENI in the germline V gene.

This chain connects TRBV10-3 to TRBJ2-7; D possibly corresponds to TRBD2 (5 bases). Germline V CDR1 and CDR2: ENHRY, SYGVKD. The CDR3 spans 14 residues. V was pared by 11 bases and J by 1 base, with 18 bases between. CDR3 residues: CAFKPEGSSYEQYF. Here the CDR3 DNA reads TGTGCCTTCAAACCTGAGGGTTCTTCCTACGAGCAGTACTTC.

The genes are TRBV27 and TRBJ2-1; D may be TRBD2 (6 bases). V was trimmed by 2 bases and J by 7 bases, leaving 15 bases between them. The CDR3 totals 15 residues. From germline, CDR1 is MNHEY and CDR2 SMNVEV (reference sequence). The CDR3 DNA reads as TGTGCCAGCAGTTTAGCGGGAAGTAATTGGAATGAGCAGTTCTTC. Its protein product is CASSLAGSNWNEQFF.

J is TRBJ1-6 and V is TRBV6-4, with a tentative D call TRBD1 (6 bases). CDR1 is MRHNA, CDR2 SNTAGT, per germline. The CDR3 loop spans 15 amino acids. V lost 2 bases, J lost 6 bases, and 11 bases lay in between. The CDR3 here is CASSDDGQPNSPLHF. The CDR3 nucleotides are TGTGCCAGCAGTGACGACGGACAGCCTAATTCACCCCTCCACTTT.